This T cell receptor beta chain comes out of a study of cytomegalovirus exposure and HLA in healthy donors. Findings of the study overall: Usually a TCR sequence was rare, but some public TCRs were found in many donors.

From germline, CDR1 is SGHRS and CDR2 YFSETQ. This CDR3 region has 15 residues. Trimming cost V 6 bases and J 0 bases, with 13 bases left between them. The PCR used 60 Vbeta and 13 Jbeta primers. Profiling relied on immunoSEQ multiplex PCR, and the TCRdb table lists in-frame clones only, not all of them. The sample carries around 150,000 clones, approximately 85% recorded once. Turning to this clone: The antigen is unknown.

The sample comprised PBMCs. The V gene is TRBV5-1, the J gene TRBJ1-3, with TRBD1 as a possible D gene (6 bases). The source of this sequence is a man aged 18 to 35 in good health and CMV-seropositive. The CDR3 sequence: CASKTGLDSGNTIYF. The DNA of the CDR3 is TGCGCCAGCAAGACAGGTTTAGACTCTGGAAACACCATATATTTT.